This T cell receptor (beta chain) was profiled in a study of blood T cell repertoires in COVID-19. Looking at the study overall: T cells, B-cell-depleted T cells, or PBMCs provided the cDNA or gDNA that served as material.

Trimming took off 6 bases at V and 4 bases at J, with 12 bases between the two ends. CDR1 is MNHEY, CDR2 SVGAGI, per germline. CDR3 length: 14 residues. Assay: immunoSEQ multiplex PCR; the TCRdb copy retains only in-frame clones and omits some. The profile shows around 170,000 clones, more than 70% of them singletons. This sequence was found in a man aged 50 to 60 with active or convalescent COVID-19. The sample comprised peripheral blood. The V and J genes are TRBV6-5 and TRBJ2-2; possibly TRBD2 for D (6 bases). The CDR3: CASRPGRGTGELFF. CDR3 coding DNA: TGTGCCAGCAGGCCCGGGCGGGGCACCGGGGAGCTGTTTTTT.